The 27 T cell receptor beta chains in this list originate from one sample, sequenced in a study of blood T cell repertoires in COVID-19. Using immunoSEQ multiplex PCR, the repertoire was profiled, and TCRdb retains in-frame clones only, with some absent. The data contain 250,000 or so clones, roughly 80% of them singletons. The specimen was peripheral blood. The receptors here all came from a woman aged 18-29 years with acute or convalescent COVID-19.

The rearrangement links TRBV4-3 to TRBJ1-1; no reliable D call. V gave up 1 base and J gave up 1 base, with 13 bases separating them. The CDR3 runs to 16 residues. Germline lookup yields CDR1 LGHNA and CDR2 YSLEER. The CDR3 is CASSQGLGVGNTEAFF. Written as DNA, the CDR3 is TGCGCCAGCAGCCAAGGATTGGGCGTGGGGAACACTGAAGCTTTCTTT.

V and J are TRBV18 and TRBJ2-3; TRBD2 agrees at 8 bases. CDR3 size: 16 residues. The germline gives CDR1 KGHSH, CDR2 LQKENI. Unmatched junction bases numbered 8, after V lost 0 bases and J lost 6 bases. The CDR3 loop reads CASSPPGLVTTDTQYF. CDR3 bases: TGTGCCAGCTCACCACCGGGACTAGTTACGACGGATACGCAGTATTTT.

This rearrangement joins TRBV19 to TRBJ2-7, with D perhaps TRBD1 (6 bases). Trimming removed 4 bases from V and 6 bases from J, with 19 bases in between. Germline CDR1 LNHDA, CDR2 SQIVND (reference sequence). The CDR3 length is 15 residues. The chain's CDR3 is CASSKRSAGASEQYF. The DNA for the CDR3 is TGTGCCAGTAGTAAGCGGTCGGCAGGGGCGAGCGAGCAGTACTTC. Looking up the rest from reference TRBV19 and TRBJ2-7 gives the full variable domain: DGGITQSPKYLFRKEGQNVTLSCEQNLNHDAMYWYRQDPGQGLRLIYYSQIVNDFQKGDIAEGYSVSREKKESFPLTVTSAQKNPTAFYLCASSKRSAGASEQYFGPGTRLTVT.

The chain is built from TRBV28 and TRBJ1-2; no definite D call. The V gene lost 3 bases and the J gene lost 0 bases, with 8 bases spanning the gap. This CDR3 comprises 14 residues. Per germline, CDR1 MDHEN and CDR2 SYDVKM. The CDR3 coding sequence is TGTGCCAGCAGTTTGGGAGCAGCTAACTATGGCTACACCTTC. Amino acids: CASSLGAANYGYTF.

The rearrangement uses TRBV25-1 and TRBJ2-7; 9 bases match TRBD1. The ends lost 5 bases at V and 0 bases at J; junction bases unmatched: 2. The CDR3 has 14 residues. Germline CDR1 MGHDK, CDR2 SYGVNS. CDR3 loop: CASSKGQGSYEQYF. The DNA for the CDR3 is TGTGCCAGCAGTAAGGGACAGGGCTCCTACGAGCAGTACTTC.

CDR3 amino acids: CAGSGRSTDTQYF. CDR3 nucleotide sequence: TGTGCCGGTAGCGGAAGGAGCACAGATACGCAGTATTTT. V usage is TRBV30 and J usage is TRBJ2-3, with D tentatively TRBD2 (6 bases). This CDR3 region has 13 residues. Germline V gene lookup returns CDR1 GTSNPN and CDR2 SVGIG (reference sequence). V lost 8 bases and J 0 bases, leaving 12 bases between the germline ends.

The chain uses TRBV24-1 and TRBJ1-2; TRBD1 might be the D (6 bases). CDR1 and CDR2 from the germline V gene are KGHDR and SFDVKD. The CDR3 loop spans 13 amino acids. The V gene lost 9 bases and the J gene lost 5 bases, with 15 bases spanning the gap. The CDR3 sequence is CATARDTGYGYTF. DNA of the CDR3: TGTGCCACCGCTAGGGACACAGGATATGGCTACACCTTC.

The chain joins TRBV27 to TRBJ2-6, with 11 bases matching TRBD2. There are 20 residues in the CDR3. CDR1 is MNHEY, CDR2 SMNVEV, per germline (reference sequence). V was clipped by 0 bases and J by 2 bases; unmatched bases: 9. Here the CDR3 DNA reads TGTGCCAGCAGTTTATCCCCACTAGCGGGAGTCTTCCCTGGGGCCAACGTCCTGACTTTC. This gives the protein CASSLSPLAGVFPGANVLTF.

The V and J genes are TRBV2 and TRBJ2-7; the D gene is possibly TRBD2 (6 bases). V was clipped by 7 bases and J by 6 bases, with 19 bases between them. Germline CDR1 reads SNHLY; CDR2 reads FYNNEI. The CDR3 sequence is 14 residues long. For the CDR3, the DNA is TGTGCCAGCACCCCTCCGGGAGCCTACGGCGAGCAGTACTTC. Protein: CASTPPGAYGEQYF.

This clone showed up just a few times. V and J are TRBV6-5 and TRBJ2-7, with a tentative D call TRBD1 (6 bases). The CDR3 contains 13 residues. CDR1 is MNHEY, CDR2 SVGAGI, per germline. V lost 4 bases and J 2 bases, leaving 9 bases between the germline ends. CDR3 in amino acids: CASSSRGPYEQYF. CDR3 nucleotides: TGTGCCAGCAGTTCCAGGGGCCCCTACGAGCAGTACTTC.

The chain is built from TRBV6-5 and TRBJ2-2; TRBD2 agrees at 7 bases. The trim removed 5 bases at V and 6 bases at J, leaving 9 bases unmatched. The CDR3 is 15 amino acids. Germline V gene lookup returns CDR1 MNHEY and CDR2 SVGAGI. The CDR3: CASSLTGGGAGELFF. CDR3 coding DNA: TGTGCCAGCAGTCTAACGGGGGGAGGCGCCGGGGAGCTGTTTTTT.

Regarding this clone: At the DNA level, this CDR3 is encoded by other sequences in the same sample as well. The chain uses TRBV19 and TRBJ1-5; D not resolved. The germline gives CDR1 LNHDA, CDR2 SQIVND (reference sequence). V was shortened by 5 bases and J by 4 bases, with 6 bases between the two germline ends. The CDR3 extends over 12 amino acids. The CDR3 protein is CASSLYNQPQHF. The CDR3 DNA reads TGTGCCAGTAGTTTATATAATCAGCCCCAGCATTTT.

V gene TRBV6-2 or TRBV6-3 combines with J gene TRBJ2-5; 16 nucleotides agree with TRBD2. Per the germline V gene, CDR1 is MNHEY and CDR2 is SVGEGT. The trim removed 5 bases at V and 6 bases at J, leaving 9 bases unmatched. The CDR3 length is 17 residues. The CDR3: CASSMGLAGGPGKTQYF. For the CDR3, the DNA is TGTGCCAGCAGTATGGGACTAGCGGGAGGGCCAGGGAAGACCCAGTACTTC.

The CDR3 here is CASSRAGPETQYF. CDR3 bases: TGTGCCAGCAGCCGGGCGGGGCCCGAGACCCAGTACTTC. The chain combines TRBV7-2 with TRBJ2-5; a possible D gene is TRBD2 (6 bases). CDR1 and CDR2 (germline): SGHTA, FQGNSA. V lost 5 bases and J 5 bases, leaving 12 bases between the germline ends. This CDR3 has 13 amino acids.

This clone occurred once. This chain uses TRBV28 with TRBJ1-1, with unresolved D. CDR3 length: 12 amino acids. Germline V gives CDR1 MDHEN, CDR2 SYDVKM. The ends were cut back, 2 bases at V and 5 bases at J, with 6 bases in the middle. The CDR3: CASSLTVTEAFF. The CDR3, as DNA: TGTGCCAGCAGTTTAACGGTAACTGAAGCTTTCTTT.

V usage is TRBV23-1 and J usage is TRBJ2-7; 12 nucleotides agree with TRBD1. TRBV23-1 is reported as an ORF; its role is uncertain. With V trimmed by 4 bases and J by 3 bases, 22 bases remained unmatched. The CDR3 extends over 21 amino acids. CDR3: CASSPNRFRDRGPHELYEQYF. In DNA, the CDR3 is TGCGCCAGCAGTCCGAACCGATTCCGGGACAGGGGGCCCCATGAACTCTACGAGCAGTACTTC.

The chain employs TRBV5-5 and TRBJ2-4, with D perhaps matching TRBD1 (6 bases). Germline CDR1 SGHKS, CDR2 YYEKEE (reference sequence). V gave up 2 bases and J gave up 9 bases, with 15 bases separating them. The CDR3 length is 14 residues. In DNA, the CDR3 is TGTGCCAGCAGCTTTCAGGGGCATGATACCATTCAGTACTTC. Residues: CASSFQGHDTIQYF.

The chain combines TRBV6-5 with TRBJ1-3; D call uncertain. CDR3 length: 15 residues. Trimming cost V 4 bases and J 0 bases, with 10 bases left between them. Germline values: CDR1 MNHEY, CDR2 SVGAGI. The CDR3 spells CASSLLQISGNTIYF. Here the CDR3 DNA reads TGTGCCAGCAGTTTGTTACAGATCTCTGGAAACACCATATATTTT.

In DNA form, the CDR3 reads TGTGCCACCAGTGATTACCTGAGCAATGAGCAGTTCTTC. This codes for CATSDYLSNEQFF. V gene TRBV24-1 combines with J gene TRBJ2-1; D call uncertain. CDR1 and CDR2 from the germline V gene are KGHDR and SFDVKD. V dropped 2 bases and J dropped 6 bases, with 7 bases sitting between them. The CDR3 has 13 residues.

This rearrangement joins TRBV12-3 or TRBV12-4 to TRBJ2-1; D is unresolved. The CDR3 spans 13 residues. With 3 bases removed from V and 9 bases from J, the gap between germline ends came to 12 bases. This chain's CDR3 is CASSFLPGPEQFF. The CDR3 nucleotides read TGTGCCAGCAGTTTTCTTCCTGGGCCTGAGCAGTTCTTC.

The chain couples TRBV5-1 to TRBJ1-1; D unclear. The CDR3 contains 14 residues. Germline loops: CDR1 SGHRS, CDR2 YFSETQ. Trimming cost V 5 bases and J 3 bases, with 14 bases left between them. This chain's CDR3 is CASSEDLAYTEAFF. The DNA of the CDR3 is TGCGCCAGCAGTGAAGACCTAGCATACACTGAAGCTTTCTTT.

The chain employs TRBV5-1 and TRBJ2-3; 10 bases match TRBD1. The CDR3 runs to 15 residues. Losses at the gene ends were 4 bases for V and 2 bases for J; bases not matched to a gene: 4. Germline V gives CDR1 SGHRS, CDR2 YFSETQ. CDR3 sequence reads: CASSAGQGLTDTQYF. The CDR3, as DNA: TGCGCCAGCAGCGCGGGACAGGGGCTCACAGATACGCAGTATTTT. The full variable domain, in which reference TRBV5-1 and TRBJ2-3 provide the parts outside the CDR3, is KAGVTQTPRYLIKTRGQQVTLSCSPISGHRSVSWYQQTPGQGLQFLFEYFSETQRNKGNFPGRFSGRQFSNSRSEMNVSTLELGDSALYLCASSAGQGLTDTQYFGPGTRLTVL.

This chain links TRBV19 with TRBJ2-1, with 9 bases identical to TRBD2. Losses at the gene ends were 3 bases for V and 3 bases for J; bases not matched to a gene: 3. Germline V gene sequence: CDR1 LNHDA, CDR2 SQIVND (reference sequence). The CDR3 sequence is 15 residues long. CDR3 loop: CASSILSGSYNEQFF. DNA for the CDR3: TGTGCCAGTAGTATCCTTAGCGGGAGCTACAATGAGCAGTTCTTC.

The chain joins TRBV4-3 to TRBJ1-4; D is perhaps TRBD1 (6 bases). Deletions cut 1 base from V and 4 bases from J, with 16 bases between. Germline CDR1 is LGHNA and CDR2 is YSLEER. The CDR3 consists of 17 residues. DNA for the CDR3: TGCGCCAGCAGCCAAGGGGCTGGGGGCAGGATTAATGAAAAACTGTTTTTT. It encodes CASSQGAGGRINEKLFF.

J is TRBJ2-6 and V is TRBV7-9; D not resolved. Germline-derived CDR1 and CDR2 are SEHNR and FQNEAQ (reference sequence). The CDR3 spans 18 residues. The germline V and J ends were trimmed by 5 bases and 1 base, with 18 bases remaining between them. The DNA for the CDR3 is TGTGCCAGCAGCGCGGTAAATGCCCTAAGTTCTGGGGCCAACGTCCTGACTTTC. It translates to CASSAVNALSSGANVLTF.

This chain links TRBV30 with TRBJ2-3; tentatively, D is TRBD2 (6 bases). Germline CDR1 GTSNPN, CDR2 SVGIG (reference sequence). CDR3 length equals 18 residues. V was trimmed by 0 bases and J by 6 bases, leaving 25 bases between them. The CDR3 DNA sequence: TGTGCCTGGAGTGTACACCCTTGGTTAACGGGAGATAGGGATACGCAGTATTTT. It encodes CAWSVHPWLTGDRDTQYF.

The gene calls are TRBV6-5 and TRBJ1-1, with a weak D call TRBD1 (6 bases). V lost 5 bases, J lost 10 bases, and 20 bases lay in between. The CDR3 contains 14 residues. Germline V gives CDR1 MNHEY, CDR2 SVGAGI. The CDR3 protein is CASSTLDSHTGAFF. The CDR3 bases are TGTGCCAGCAGTACCCTGGACAGCCACACGGGAGCTTTCTTT.